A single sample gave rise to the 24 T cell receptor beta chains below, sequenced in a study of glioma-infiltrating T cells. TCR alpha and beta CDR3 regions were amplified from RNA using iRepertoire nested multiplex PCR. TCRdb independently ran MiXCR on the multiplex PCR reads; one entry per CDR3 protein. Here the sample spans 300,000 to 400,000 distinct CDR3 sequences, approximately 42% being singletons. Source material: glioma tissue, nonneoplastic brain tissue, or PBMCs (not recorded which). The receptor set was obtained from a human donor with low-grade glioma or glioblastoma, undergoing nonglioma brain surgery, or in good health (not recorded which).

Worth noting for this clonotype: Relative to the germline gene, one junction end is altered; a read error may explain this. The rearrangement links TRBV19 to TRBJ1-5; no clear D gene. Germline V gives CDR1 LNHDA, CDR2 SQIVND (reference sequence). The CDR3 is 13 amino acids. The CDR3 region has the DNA TGTACCAGTAGTATAGGAGTGCTGGAGCCCCAGCATTTT. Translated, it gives CTSSIGVLEPQHF.

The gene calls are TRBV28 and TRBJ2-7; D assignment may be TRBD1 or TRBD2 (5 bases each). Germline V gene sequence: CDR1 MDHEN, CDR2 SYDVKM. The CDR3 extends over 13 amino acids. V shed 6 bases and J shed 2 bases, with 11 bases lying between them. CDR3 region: CASRTGPTYEQYF. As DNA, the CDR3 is TGTGCCAGCAGGACGGGACCGACCTACGAGCAGTACTTC.

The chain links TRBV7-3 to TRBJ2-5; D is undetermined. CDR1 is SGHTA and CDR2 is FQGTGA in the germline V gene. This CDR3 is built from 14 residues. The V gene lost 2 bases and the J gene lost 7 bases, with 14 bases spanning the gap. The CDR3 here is CASSLVRFRGTQYF. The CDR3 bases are TGTGCCAGCAGCTTAGTTCGGTTTCGCGGGACCCAGTACTTC.

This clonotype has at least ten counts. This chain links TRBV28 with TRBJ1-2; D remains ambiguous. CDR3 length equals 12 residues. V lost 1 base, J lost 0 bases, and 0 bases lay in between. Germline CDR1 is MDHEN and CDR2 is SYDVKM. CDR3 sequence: CASSLSNYGYTF. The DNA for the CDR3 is TGTGCCAGCAGTTTATCTAACTATGGCTACACCTTC.

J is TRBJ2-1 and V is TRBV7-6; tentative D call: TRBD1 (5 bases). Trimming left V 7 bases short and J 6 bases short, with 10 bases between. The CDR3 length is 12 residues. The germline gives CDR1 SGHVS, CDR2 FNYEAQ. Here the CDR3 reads CASKGASNEQFF. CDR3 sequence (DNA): TGTGCCAGCAAAGGGGCGTCCAATGAGCAGTTCTTC.

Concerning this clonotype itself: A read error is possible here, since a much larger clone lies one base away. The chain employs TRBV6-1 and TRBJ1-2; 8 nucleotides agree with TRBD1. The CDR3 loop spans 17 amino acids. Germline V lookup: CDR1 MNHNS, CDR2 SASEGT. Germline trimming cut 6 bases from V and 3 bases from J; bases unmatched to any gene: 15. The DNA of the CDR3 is TGTGCCAGCAGCGACCGACGCCCGGGGGGACAGGACTATGGCTACACCTTC. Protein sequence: CASSDRRPGGQDYGYTF.

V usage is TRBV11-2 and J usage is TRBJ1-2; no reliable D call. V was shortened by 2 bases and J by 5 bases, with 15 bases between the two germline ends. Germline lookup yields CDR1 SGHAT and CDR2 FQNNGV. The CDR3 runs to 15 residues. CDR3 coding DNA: TGTGCCAGCAGCTTACTCGGAGGCGGGGATTATGGCTACACCTTC. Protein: CASSLLGGGDYGYTF.

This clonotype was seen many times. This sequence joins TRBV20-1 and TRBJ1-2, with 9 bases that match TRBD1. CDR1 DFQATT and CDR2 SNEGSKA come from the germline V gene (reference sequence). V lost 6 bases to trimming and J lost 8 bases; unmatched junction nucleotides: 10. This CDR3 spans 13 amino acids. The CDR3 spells CSAGRDRDYGYTF. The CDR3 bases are TGCAGTGCCGGCCGGGACAGGGATTACGGCTACACCTTC.

CDR3 protein: CASSFFPGMFIQYF. The CDR3 nucleotides are TGTGCCAGCAGCTTCTTCCCGGGGATGTTCATTCAGTACTTC. The chain couples TRBV7-2 to TRBJ2-4; D possibly corresponds to TRBD2 (5 bases). CDR1 and CDR2 from the germline V gene are SGHTA and FQGNSA. The CDR3 is 14 residues long. V lost 3 bases to trimming and J lost 9 bases, with 15 bases between them.

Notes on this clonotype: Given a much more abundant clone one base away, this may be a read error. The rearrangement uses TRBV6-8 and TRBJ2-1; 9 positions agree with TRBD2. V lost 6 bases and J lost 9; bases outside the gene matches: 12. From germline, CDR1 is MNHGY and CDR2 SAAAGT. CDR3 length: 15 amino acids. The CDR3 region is CASSGSELAGSEQFF. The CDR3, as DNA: TGTGCCAGCAGCGGCTCCGAGCTAGCGGGGAGTGAGCAGTTCTTC.

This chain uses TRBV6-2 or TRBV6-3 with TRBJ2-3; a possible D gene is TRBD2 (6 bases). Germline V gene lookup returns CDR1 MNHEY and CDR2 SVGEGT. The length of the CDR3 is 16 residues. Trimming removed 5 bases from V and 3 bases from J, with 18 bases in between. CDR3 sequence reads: CASSLLGSAGTDTQYF. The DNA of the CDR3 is TGTGCCAGCAGTCTCCTGGGTTCCGCGGGAACAGATACGCAGTATTTT.

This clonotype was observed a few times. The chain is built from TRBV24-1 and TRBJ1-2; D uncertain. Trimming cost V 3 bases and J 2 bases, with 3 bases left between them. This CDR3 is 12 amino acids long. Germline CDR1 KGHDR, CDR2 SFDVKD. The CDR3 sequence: CATSDGNYGYTF. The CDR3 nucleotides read TGTGCCACCAGTGATGGCAACTATGGCTACACCTTC.

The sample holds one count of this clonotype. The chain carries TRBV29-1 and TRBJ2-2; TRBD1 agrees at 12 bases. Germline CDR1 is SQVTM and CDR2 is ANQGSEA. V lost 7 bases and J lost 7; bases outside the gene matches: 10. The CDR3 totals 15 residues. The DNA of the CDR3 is TGCAGCGCCAGTGGGGACAGGGGGCGCGACGGGGAGCTGTTTTTT. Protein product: CSASGDRGRDGELFF.

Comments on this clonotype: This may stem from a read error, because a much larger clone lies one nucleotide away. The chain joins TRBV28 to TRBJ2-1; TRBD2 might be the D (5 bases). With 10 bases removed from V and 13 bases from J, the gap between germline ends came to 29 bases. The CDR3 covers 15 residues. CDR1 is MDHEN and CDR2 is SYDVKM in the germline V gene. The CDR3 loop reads CATILAGQSQETQFF. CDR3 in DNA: TGTGCCACTATTCTAGCCGGGCAGAGCCAAGAGACCCAGTTCTTC.

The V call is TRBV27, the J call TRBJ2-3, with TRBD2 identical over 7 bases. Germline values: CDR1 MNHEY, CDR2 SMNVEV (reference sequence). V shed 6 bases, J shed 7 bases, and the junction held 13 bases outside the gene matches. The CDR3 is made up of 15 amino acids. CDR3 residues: CASRFSLARGYTQYF. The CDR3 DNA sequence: TGTGCCAGCAGATTCTCACTAGCGAGAGGGTATACGCAGTATTTT.

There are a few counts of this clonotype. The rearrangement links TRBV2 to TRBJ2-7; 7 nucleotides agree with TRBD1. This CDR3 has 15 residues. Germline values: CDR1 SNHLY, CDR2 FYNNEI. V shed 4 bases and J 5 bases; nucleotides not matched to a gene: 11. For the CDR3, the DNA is TGTGCCAGCAGTGTGAAGGGGGCCTTTAGGGACGAGCAGTACTTC. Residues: CASSVKGAFRDEQYF. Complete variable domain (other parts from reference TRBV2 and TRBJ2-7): EPEVTQTPSHQVTQMGQEVILRCVPISNHLYFYWYRQILGQKVEFLVSFYNNEISEKSEIFDDQFSVERPDGSNFTLKIRSTKLEDSAMYFCASSVKGAFRDEQYFGPGTRLTVT.

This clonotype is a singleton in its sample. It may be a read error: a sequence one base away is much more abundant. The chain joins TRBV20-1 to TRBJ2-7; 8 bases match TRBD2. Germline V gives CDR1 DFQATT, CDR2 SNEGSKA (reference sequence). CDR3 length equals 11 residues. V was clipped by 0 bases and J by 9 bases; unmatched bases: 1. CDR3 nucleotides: TGCAGTGCTAGAGATGCGGGAGGGCAGTACTTC. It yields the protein CSARDAGGQYF.

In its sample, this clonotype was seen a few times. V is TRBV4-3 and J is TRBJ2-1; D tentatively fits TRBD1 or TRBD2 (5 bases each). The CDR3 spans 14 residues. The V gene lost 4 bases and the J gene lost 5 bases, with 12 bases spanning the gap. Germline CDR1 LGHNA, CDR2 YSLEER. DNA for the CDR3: TGCGCCAGCAGCCGGTCTGGGACCCACAATGAGCAGTTCTTC. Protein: CASSRSGTHNEQFF.

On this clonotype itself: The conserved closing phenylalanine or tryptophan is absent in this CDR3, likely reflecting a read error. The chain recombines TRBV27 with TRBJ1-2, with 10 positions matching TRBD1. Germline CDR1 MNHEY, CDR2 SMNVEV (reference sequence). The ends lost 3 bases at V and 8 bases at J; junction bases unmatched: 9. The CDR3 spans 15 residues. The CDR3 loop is CASSFQGQGGSGYTL. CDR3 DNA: TGTGCCAGCAGTTTCCAAGGACAGGGGGGATCAGGCTACACCCTC.

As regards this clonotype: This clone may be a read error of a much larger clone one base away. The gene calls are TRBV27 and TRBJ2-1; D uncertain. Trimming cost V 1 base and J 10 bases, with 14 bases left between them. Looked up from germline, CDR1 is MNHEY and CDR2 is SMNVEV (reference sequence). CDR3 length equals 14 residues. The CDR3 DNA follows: TGTGCCAGCAGTTTATGGGGAACGGGCTACGAGCAGTTCTTC. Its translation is CASSLWGTGYEQFF.

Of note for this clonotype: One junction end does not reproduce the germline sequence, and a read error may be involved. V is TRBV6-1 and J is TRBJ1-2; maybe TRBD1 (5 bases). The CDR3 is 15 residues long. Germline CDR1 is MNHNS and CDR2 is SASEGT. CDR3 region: CASSPDSRWSYGYTF. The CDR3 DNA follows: TGTGCCAGCAGCCCTGACAGTCGGTGGAGCTATGGCTACACGTTC.

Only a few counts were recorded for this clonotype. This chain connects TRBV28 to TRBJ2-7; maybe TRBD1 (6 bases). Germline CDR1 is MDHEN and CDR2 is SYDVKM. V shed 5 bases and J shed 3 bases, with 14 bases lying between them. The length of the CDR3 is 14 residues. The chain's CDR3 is CASSPGTYFYEQYF. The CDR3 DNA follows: TGTGCCAGCAGTCCCGGGACATACTTCTACGAGCAGTACTTC.

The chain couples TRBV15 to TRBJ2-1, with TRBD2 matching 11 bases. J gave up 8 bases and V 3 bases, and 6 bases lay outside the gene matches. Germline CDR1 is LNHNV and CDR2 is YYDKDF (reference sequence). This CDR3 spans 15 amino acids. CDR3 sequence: CATSSSGRAFDEQFF. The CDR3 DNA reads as TGTGCCACCAGCAGTAGCGGGAGGGCCTTCGATGAGCAGTTCTTC.

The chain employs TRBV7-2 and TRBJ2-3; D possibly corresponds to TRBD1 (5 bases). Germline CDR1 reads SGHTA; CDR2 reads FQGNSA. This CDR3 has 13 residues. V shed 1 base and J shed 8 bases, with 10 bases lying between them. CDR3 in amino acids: CASSLGAGPTQYF. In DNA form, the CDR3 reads TGTGCCAGCAGCTTAGGGGCAGGGCCTACGCAGTATTTT.